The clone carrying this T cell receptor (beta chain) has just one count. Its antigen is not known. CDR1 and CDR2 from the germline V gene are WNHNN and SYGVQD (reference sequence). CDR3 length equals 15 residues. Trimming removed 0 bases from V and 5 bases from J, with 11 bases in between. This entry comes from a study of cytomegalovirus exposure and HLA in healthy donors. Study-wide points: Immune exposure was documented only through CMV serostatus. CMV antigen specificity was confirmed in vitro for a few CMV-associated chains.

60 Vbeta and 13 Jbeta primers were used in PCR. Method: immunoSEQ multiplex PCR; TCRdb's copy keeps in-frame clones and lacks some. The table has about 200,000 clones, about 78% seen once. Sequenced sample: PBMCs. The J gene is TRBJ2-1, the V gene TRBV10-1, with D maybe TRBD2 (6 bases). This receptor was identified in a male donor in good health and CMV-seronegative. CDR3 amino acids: CASSESGRENNEQFF. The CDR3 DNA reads TGCGCCAGCAGTGAGTCGGGACGGGAGAACAATGAGCAGTTCTTC.